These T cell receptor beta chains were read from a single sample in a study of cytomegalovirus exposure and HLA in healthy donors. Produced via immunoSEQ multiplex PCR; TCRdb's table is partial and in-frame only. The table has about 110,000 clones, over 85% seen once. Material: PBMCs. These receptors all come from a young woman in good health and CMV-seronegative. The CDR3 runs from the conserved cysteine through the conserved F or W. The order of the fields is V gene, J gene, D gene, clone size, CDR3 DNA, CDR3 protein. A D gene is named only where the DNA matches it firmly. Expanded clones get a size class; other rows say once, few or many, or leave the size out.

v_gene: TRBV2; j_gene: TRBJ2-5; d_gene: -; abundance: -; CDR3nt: TGTGCCAGCGCGGTCCAGGAGACCCAGTACTTC; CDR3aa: CASAVQETQYF
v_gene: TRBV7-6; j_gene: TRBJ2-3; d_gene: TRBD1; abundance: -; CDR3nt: TGTGCCAGCAGCTCGACAGGGTCAGATACGCAGTATTTT; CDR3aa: CASSSTGSDTQYF
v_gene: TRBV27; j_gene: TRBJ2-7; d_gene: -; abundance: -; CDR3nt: TGTGCCAGCAGTTACCAGGGGAGCTCCTACGAGCAGTACTTC; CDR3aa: CASSYQGSSYEQYF
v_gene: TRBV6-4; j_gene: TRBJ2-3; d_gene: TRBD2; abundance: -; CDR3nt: TGTGCCAGCAGTGACTCGACTAGCGGGGGGGCAGATACGCAGTATTTT; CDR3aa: CASSDSTSGGADTQYF
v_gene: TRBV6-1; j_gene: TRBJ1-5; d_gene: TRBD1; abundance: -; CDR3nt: TGTGCCAGCAGTGTGACAGGGGTAAGCAATCAGCCCCAGCATTTT; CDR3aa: CASSVTGVSNQPQHF
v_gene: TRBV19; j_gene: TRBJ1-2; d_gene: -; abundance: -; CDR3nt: TGTGCCAGTAGGACCAGGGGCCCCTACTATGGCTACACCTTC; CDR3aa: CASRTRGPYYGYTF
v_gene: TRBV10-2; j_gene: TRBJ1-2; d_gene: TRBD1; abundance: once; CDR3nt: TGCGCCAGCAGTGTGGAGGGGGCTGGCTACACCTTC; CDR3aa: CASSVEGAGYTF
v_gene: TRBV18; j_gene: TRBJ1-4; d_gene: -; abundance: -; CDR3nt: TGTGCCAGCTCACCACCAGAAGGGGTCGTAGGTGAAAAACTGTTTTTT; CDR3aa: CASSPPEGVVGEKLFF
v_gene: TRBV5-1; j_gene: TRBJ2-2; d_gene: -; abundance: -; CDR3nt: TGCGCCAGCAGCTTGGAGTGGGCGGGGGCCCCGAACACCGGGGAGCTGTTTTTT; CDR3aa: CASSLEWAGAPNTGELFF
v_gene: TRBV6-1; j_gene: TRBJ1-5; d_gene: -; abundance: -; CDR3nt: TGTGCCAGCAGTAACCTCCTAGGAGGCAATCAGCCCCAGCATTTT; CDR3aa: CASSNLLGGNQPQHF
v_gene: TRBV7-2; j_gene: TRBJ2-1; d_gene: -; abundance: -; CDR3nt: TGTGCCAGCACTCCGGGAGACCGGGTTGGGAATGAGCAGTTCTTC; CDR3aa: CASTPGDRVGNEQFF
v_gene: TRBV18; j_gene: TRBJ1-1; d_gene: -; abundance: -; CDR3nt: TGTGCCAGCTCACCGTCAGAGAACACTGAAGCTTTCTTT; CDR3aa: CASSPSENTEAFF
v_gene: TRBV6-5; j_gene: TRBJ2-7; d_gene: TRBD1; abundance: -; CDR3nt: TGTGCCAGCAGTCGTAGGACAGGGGCCTACGAGCAGTACTTC; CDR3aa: CASSRRTGAYEQYF
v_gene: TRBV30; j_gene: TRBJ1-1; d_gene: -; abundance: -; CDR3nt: TGTGCCTGGGGGGTATTAACAGGAATGAACACTGAAGCTTTCTTT; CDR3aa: CAWGVLTGMNTEAFF
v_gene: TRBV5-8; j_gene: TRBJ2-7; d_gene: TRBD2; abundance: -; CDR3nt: TGTGCCAGCAGCTTTAGTCGGGAGGACGAGCAGTACTTC; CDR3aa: CASSFSREDEQYF
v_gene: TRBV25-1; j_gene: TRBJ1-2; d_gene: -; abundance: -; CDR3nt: TGTGCCAGCAGTGAACGGACAGTCGGTGGCTACACCTTC; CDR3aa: CASSERTVGGYTF
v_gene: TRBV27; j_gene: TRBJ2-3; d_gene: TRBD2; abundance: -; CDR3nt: TGTGCCAGCACCGGGGGGACAGATACGCAGTATTTT; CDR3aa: CASTGGTDTQYF
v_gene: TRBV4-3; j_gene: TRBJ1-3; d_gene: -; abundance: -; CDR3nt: TGCGCCAGCAGCCAAGATGAGGATTCTGGAAACACCATATATTTT; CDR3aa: CASSQDEDSGNTIYF
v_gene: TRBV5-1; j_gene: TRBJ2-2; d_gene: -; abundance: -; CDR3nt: TGCGCCAGCAGAAGGCAGGCGAGCGGGGAGCTGTTTTTT; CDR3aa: CASRRQASGELFF
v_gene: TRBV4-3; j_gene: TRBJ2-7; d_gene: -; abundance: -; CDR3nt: TGCGCCAGCAGCCAAGAGTGGGAGCTAAGGCCCTACGAGCAGTACTTC; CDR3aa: CASSQEWELRPYEQYF
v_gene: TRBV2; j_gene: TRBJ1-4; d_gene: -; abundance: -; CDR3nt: TGTGCCAGCATCCCATCCGGGGGTACTAATGAAAAACTGTTTTTT; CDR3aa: CASIPSGGTNEKLFF
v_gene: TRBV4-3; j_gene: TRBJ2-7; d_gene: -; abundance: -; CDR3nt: TGCGCCAGCAGCCAAGTGGGGGCCAGGCAAACCCACGAGCAGTACTTC; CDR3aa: CASSQVGARQTHEQYF
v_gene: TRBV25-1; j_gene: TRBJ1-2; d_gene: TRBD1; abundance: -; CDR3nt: TGTGCCAGCAGTGAATCGGGAGAACAGGGGGACAATGGCTACACCTTC; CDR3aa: CASSESGEQGDNGYTF